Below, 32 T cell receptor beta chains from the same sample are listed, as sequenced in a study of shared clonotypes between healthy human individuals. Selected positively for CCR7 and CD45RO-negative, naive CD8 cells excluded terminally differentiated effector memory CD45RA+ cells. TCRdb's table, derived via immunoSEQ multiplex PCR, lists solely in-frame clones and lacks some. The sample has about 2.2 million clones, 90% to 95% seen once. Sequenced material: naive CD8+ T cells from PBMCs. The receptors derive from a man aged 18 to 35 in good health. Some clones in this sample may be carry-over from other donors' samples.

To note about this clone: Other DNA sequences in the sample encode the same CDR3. CDR3 residues: CASSSRTSGSSYNEQFF. CDR3 in DNA: TGTGCCAGCAGCTCCCGGACTAGCGGGAGTTCCTACAATGAGCAGTTCTTC. This sequence joins TRBV7-9 and TRBJ2-1, with TRBD2 identical over 13 bases. Unmatched junction bases numbered 4, after V lost 4 bases and J lost 1 base. From germline, CDR1 is SEHNR and CDR2 FQNEAQ (reference sequence). CDR3 size: 17 residues.

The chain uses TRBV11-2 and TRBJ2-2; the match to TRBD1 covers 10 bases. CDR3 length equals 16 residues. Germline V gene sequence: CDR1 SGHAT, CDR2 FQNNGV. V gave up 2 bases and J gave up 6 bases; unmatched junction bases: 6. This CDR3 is CASSLSGQGRSGELFF. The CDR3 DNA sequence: TGTGCCAGCAGCTTATCGGGACAGGGGAGGTCCGGGGAGCTGTTTTTT.

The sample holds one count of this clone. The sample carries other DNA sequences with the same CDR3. This CDR3 reads CASSVGGRGNEQYF. In DNA, the CDR3 is TGTGCCAGCAGCGTAGGGGGCAGGGGCAACGAGCAGTACTTC. V gene TRBV9 combines with J gene TRBJ2-7, with a tentative D call TRBD1 (6 bases). Germline CDR1 reads SGDLS; CDR2 reads YYNGEE. V lost 0 bases, J lost 5 bases, and 12 bases lay in between. The CDR3 sequence is 14 residues long.

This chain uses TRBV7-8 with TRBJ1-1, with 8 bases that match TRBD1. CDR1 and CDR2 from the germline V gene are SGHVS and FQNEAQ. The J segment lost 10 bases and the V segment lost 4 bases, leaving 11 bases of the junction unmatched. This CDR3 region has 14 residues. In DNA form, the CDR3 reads TGTGCCAGCAGCTCGGACAGGGTCCCCCATCCAGCTTTCTTT. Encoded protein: CASSSDRVPHPAFF.

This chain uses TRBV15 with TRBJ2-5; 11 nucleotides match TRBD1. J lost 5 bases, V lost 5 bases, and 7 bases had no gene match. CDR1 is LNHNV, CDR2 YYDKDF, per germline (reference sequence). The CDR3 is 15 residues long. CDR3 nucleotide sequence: TGTGCCACCAGCGGGAGGGACAGGGGGTTCGAGACCCAGTACTTC. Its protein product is CATSGRDRGFETQYF.

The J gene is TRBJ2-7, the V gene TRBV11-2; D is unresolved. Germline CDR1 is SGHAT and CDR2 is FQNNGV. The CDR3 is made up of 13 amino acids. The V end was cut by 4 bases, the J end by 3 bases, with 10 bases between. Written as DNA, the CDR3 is TGTGCCAGCAGCTCCGCGGTCAGCTACGAGCAGTACTTC. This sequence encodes CASSSAVSYEQYF.

CDR3 DNA: TGTGCCAGCAGCTTGCTCCCCGGGCCCCGCGAAGAGACCCAGTACTTC. Residues: CASSLLPGPREETQYF. This sequence joins TRBV5-4 and TRBJ2-5; D not certain. The CDR3 covers 16 residues. Germline CDR1 SGHNT, CDR2 YYREEE (reference sequence). The ends were cut back, 1 base at V and 3 bases at J, with 16 bases in the middle.

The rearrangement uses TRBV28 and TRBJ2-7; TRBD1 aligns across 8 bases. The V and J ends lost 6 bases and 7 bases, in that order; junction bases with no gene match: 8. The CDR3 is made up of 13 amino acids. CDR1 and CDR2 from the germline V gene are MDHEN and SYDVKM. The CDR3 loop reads CASRGQGAREQYF. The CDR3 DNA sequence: TGTGCCAGCAGGGGTCAGGGGGCTCGGGAGCAGTACTTC. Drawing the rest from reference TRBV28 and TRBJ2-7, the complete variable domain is DVKVTQSSRYLVKRTGEKVFLECVQDMDHENMFWYRQDPGLGLRLIYFSYDVKMKEKGDIPEGYSVSREKKERFSLILESASTNQTSMYLCASRGQGAREQYFGPGTRLTVT.

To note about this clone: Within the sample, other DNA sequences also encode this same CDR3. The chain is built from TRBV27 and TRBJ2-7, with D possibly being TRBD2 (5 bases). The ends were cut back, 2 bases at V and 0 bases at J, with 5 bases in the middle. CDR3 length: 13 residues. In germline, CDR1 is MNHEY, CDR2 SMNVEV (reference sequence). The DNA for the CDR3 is TGTGCCAGCAGTTTAGACTACTCCTACGAGCAGTACTTC. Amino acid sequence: CASSLDYSYEQYF.

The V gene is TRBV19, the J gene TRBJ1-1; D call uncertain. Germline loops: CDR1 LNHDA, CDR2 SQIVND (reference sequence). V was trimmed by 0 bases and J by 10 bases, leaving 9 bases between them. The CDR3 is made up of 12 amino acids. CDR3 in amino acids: CASSIDPGGAFF. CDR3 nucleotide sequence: TGTGCCAGTAGTATAGACCCGGGAGGAGCTTTCTTT.

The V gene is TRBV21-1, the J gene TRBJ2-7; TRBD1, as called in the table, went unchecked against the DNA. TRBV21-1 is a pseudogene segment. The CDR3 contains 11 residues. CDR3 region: CASSKGRDRGV. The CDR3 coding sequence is TGTGCCAGCAGCAAAGGCCGGGACAGGGGTGTC.

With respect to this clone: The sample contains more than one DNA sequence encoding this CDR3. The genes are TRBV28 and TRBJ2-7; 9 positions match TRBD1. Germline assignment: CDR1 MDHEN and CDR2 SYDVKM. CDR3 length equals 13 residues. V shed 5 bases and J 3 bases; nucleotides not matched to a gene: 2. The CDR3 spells CASSLDRGYEQYF. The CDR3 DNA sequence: TGTGCCAGCAGTCTGGACAGGGGCTACGAGCAGTACTTC.

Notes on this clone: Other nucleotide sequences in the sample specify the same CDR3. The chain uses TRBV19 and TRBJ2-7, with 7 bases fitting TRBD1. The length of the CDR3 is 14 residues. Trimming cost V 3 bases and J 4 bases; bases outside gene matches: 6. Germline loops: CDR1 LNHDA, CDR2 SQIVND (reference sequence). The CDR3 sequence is CASSIRGQIYEQYF. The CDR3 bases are TGTGCCAGTAGTATCCGGGGACAGATATACGAGCAGTACTTC.

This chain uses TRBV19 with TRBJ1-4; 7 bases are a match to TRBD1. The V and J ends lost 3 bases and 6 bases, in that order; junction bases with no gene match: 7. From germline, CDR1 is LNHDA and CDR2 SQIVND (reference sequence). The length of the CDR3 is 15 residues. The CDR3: CASSIYRGGDEKLFF. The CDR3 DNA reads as TGTGCCAGTAGTATCTACAGGGGAGGTGATGAAAAACTGTTTTTT.

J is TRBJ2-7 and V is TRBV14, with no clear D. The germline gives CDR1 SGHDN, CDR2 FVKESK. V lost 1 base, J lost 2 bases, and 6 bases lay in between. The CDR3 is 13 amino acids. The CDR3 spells CASSQARTYEQYF. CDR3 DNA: TGTGCCAGCAGCCAAGCTAGGACCTACGAGCAGTACTTC.

The CDR3 sequence: CASRGTGNYGYTF. CDR3 bases: TGTGCCAGCAGGGGTACAGGAAACTATGGCTACACCTTC. J is TRBJ1-2 and V is TRBV28, with TRBD1 as a possible D gene (5 bases). Germline CDR1 MDHEN, CDR2 SYDVKM. Trimming shortened V by 6 bases and J by 2 bases, and 10 bases separated the two germline ends. The CDR3 consists of 13 residues.

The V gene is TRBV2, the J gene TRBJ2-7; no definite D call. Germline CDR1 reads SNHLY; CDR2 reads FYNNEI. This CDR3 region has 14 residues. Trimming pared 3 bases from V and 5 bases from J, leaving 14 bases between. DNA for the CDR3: TGTGCCAGCAGTGATCACCCCCCGGTTAACGAGCAGTACTTC. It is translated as CASSDHPPVNEQYF.

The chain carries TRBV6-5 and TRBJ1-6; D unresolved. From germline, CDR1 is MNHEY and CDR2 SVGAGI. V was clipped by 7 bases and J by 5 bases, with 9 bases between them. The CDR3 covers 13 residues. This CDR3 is CASKAVNNSPLHF. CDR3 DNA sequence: TGTGCCAGCAAGGCAGTTAATAATTCACCCCTCCACTTT.

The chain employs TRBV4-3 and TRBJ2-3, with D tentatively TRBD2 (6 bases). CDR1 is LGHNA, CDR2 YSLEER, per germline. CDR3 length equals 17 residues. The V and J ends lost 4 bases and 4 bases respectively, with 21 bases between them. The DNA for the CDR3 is TGCGCCAGCAGCCCCGGTGTGGGGAGGCAGGGCCCAGATACGCAGTATTTT. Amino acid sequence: CASSPGVGRQGPDTQYF.

This CDR3 reads CASRGVTQYF. The CDR3 nucleotides read TGTGCCAGCAGGGGTGTTACGCAGTATTTT. V usage is TRBV27 and J usage is TRBJ2-3; D gene ambiguous. The CDR3 loop spans 10 amino acids. Germline CDR1 and CDR2: MNHEY and SMNVEV (reference sequence). Trimming took 6 bases from V and 8 from J, leaving 6 bases between them.

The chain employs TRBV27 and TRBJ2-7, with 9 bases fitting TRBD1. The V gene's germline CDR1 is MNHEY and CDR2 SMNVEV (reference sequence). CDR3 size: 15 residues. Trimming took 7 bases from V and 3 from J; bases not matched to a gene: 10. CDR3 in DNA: TGTGCCAGCAAGGATAGGACAGGGGTACTCTACGAGCAGTACTTC. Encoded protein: CASKDRTGVLYEQYF.

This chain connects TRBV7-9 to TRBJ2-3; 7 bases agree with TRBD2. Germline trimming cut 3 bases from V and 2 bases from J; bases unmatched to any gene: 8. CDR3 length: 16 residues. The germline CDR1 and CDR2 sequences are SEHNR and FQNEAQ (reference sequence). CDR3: CASSLPGLRLTDTQYF. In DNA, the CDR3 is TGTGCCAGCAGCTTGCCGGGACTACGACTCACAGATACGCAGTATTTT.

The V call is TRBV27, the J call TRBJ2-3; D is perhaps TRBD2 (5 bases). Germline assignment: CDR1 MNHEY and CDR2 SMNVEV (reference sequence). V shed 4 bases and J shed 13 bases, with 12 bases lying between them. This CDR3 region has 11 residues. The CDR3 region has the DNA TGTGCCAGCAGTTCTCCGGGAATGGAGTATTTT. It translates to CASSSPGMEYF.

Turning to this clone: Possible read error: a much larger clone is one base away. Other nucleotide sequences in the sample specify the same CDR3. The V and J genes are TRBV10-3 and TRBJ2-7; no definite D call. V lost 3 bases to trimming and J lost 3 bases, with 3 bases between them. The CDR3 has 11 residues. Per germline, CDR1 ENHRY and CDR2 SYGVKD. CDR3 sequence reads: CAISDSYEQYF. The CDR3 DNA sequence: TGTGCCATCAGTGACAGCTACGAGCAGTACTTC.

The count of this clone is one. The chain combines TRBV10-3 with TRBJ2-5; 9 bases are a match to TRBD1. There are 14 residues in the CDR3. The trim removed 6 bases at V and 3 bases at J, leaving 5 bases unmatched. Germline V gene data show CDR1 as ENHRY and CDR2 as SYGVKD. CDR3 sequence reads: CAISNGQGKETQYF. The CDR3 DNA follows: TGTGCCATCAGCAATGGACAGGGGAAAGAGACCCAGTACTTC.

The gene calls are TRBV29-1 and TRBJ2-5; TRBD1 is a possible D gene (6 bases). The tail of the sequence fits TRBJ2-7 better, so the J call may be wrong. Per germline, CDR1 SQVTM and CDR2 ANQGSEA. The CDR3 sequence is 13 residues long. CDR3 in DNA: TGCAGCGTCGAGACAGGCCCCCCCTACGAGCAGTACTTC. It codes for CSVETGPPYEQYF.

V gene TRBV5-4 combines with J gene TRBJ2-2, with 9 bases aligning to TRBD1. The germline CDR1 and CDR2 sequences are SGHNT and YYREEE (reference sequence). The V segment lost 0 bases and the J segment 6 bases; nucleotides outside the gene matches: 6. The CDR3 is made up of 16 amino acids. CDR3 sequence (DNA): TGTGCCAGCAGCTTGGTCCCTAGGACAGGGGCCGGGGAGCTGTTTTTT. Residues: CASSLVPRTGAGELFF.

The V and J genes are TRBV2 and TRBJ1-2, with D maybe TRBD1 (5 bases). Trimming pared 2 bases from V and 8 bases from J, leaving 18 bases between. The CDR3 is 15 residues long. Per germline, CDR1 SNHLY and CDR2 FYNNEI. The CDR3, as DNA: TGTGCCAGCAGTGAATGGGACGACGAGGAAGGGGGCTACACCTTC. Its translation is CASSEWDDEEGGYTF.

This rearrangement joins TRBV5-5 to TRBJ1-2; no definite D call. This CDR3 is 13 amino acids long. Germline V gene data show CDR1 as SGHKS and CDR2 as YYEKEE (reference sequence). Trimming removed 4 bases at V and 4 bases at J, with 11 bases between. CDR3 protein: CASSPWISYGYTF. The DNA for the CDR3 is TGTGCCAGCAGCCCATGGATCTCCTATGGCTACACCTTC.

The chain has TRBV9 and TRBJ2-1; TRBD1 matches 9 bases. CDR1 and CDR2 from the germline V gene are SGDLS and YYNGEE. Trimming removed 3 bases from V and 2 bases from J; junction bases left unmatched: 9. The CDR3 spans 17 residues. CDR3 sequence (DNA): TGTGCCAGCAGCGCCCCAACGGACAGGGGACCCTACAATGAGCAGTTCTTC. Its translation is CASSAPTDRGPYNEQFF.

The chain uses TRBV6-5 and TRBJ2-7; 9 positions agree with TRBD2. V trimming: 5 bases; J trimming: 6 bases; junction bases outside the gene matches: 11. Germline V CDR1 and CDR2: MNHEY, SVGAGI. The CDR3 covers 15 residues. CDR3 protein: CASSPLAGSSIEQYF. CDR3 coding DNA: TGTGCCAGCAGTCCTCTAGCGGGAAGCTCCATCGAGCAGTACTTC.

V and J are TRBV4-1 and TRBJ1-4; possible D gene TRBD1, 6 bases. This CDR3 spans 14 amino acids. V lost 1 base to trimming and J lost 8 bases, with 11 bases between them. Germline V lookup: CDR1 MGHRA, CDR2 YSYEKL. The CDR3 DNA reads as TGCGCCAGCAGCCAAGCCCATACAGGGGAAAAACTGTTTTTT. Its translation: CASSQAHTGEKLFF.